Sequencing of this TCR beta chain was carried out in a study of T-cell memory formation after mild COVID-19. TCRdb analysed the 5' RACE reads with MiXCR anew, one entry per CDR3 protein. The sample has roughly 130,000 distinct CDR3 sequences, more than 15% seen once. Germline-derived CDR1 and CDR2 are MNHEY and SVGEGT. V lost 7 bases, J lost 1 base, and 5 bases lay in between. CDR3 length equals 12 residues. J is TRBJ1-5 and V is TRBV6-2 or TRBV6-3; no clear D. The specimen sequenced was PBMCs or a T cell subset sorted from them (not recorded which). This clonotype was sampled from a man younger than 30 who had mild COVID-19 (a few samples of this study predate the infection). Cell type and time point are not known. CDR3 nucleotides: TGTGCCAGCACCCGGAGCAATCAGCCCCAGCATTTT. This gives the protein CASTRSNQPQHF.